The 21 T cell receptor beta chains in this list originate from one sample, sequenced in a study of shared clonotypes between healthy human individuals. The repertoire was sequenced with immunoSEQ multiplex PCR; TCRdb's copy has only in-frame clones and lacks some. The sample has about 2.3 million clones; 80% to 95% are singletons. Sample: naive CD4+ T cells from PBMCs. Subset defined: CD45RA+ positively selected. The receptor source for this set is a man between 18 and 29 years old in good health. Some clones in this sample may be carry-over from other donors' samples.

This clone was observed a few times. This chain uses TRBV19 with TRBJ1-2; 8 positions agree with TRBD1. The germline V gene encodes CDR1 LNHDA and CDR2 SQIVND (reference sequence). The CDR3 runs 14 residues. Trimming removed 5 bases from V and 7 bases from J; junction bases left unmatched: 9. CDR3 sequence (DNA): TGTGCCAGTAGTTCAGGACAGGGCATGAGTGGCTACACCTTC. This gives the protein CASSSGQGMSGYTF.

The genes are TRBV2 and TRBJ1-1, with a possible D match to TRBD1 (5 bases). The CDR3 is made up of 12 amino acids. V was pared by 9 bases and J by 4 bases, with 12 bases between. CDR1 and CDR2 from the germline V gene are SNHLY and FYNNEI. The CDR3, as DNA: TGTGCCAGGTCGGCAGGGCGCACTGAAGCTTTCTTT. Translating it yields CARSAGRTEAFF. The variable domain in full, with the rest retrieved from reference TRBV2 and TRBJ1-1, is EPEVTQTPSHQVTQMGQEVILRCVPISNHLYFYWYRQILGQKVEFLVSFYNNEISEKSEIFDDQFSVERPDGSNFTLKIRSTKLEDSAMYFCARSAGRTEAFFGQGTRLTVV.

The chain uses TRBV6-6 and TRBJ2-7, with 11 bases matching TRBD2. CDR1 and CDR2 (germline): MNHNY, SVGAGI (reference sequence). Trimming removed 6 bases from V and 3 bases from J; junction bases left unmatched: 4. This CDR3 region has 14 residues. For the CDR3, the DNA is TGTGCCAGCAGGCGCCTAGCGGGAGGCTACGAGCAGTACTTC. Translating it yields CASRRLAGGYEQYF.

The CDR3 protein is CASSQSVWTGRSGANVLTF. CDR3 bases: TGTGCCAGCAGCCAATCCGTTTGGACAGGCCGCTCTGGGGCCAACGTCCTGACTTTC. V usage is TRBV14 and J usage is TRBJ2-6; TRBD1 matches 7 bases. The V segment lost 2 bases and the J segment 0 bases; nucleotides outside the gene matches: 10. CDR1 is SGHDN and CDR2 is FVKESK in the germline V gene. The CDR3 runs 19 residues.

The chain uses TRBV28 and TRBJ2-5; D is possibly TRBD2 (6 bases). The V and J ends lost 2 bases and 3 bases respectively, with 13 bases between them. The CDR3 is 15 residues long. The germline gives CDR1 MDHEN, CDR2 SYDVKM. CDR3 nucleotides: TGTGCCAGCAGTTTAGCGGGAAGCGTGAAAGAGACCCAGTACTTC. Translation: CASSLAGSVKETQYF. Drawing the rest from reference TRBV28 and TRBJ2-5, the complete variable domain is DVKVTQSSRYLVKRTGEKVFLECVQDMDHENMFWYRQDPGLGLRLIYFSYDVKMKEKGDIPEGYSVSREKKERFSLILESASTNQTSMYLCASSLAGSVKETQYFGPGTRLLVL.

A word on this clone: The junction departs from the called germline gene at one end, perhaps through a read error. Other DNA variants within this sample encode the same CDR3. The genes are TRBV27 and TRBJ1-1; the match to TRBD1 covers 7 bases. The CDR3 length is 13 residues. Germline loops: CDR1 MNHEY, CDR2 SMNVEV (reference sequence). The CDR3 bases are TGTGCTAGCAGTTCGCGACAGGGTACTGAAGCTTTCTTT. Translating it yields CASSSRQGTEAFF.

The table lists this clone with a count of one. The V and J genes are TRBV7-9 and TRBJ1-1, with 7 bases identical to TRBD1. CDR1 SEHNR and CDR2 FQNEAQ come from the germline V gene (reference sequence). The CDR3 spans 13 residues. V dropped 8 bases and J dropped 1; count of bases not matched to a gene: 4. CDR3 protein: CASAYRGNTEAFF. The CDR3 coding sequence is TGTGCCAGCGCGTACAGGGGGAACACTGAAGCTTTCTTT.

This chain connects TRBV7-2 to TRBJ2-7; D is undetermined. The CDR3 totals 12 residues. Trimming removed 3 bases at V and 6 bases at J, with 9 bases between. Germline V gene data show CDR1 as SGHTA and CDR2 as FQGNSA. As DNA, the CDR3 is TGTGCCAGCAGCTTCTCCCGGGTCGAGCAGTACTTC. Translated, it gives CASSFSRVEQYF.

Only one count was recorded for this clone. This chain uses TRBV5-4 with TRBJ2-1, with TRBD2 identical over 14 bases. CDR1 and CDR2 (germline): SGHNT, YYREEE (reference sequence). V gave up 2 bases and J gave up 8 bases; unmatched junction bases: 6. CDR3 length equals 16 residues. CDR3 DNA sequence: TGTGCCAGCAGCTTTAGACTAGCGGGAGGGCCGGATGAGCAGTTCTTC. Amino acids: CASSFRLAGGPDEQFF.

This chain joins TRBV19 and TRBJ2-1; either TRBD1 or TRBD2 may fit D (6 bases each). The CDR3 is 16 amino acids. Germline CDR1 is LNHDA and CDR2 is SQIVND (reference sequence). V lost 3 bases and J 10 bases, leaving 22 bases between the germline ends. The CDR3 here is CASSMGGRRWPVEQFF. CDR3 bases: TGTGCCAGTAGTATGGGGGGCCGGCGTTGGCCGGTGGAGCAGTTCTTC.

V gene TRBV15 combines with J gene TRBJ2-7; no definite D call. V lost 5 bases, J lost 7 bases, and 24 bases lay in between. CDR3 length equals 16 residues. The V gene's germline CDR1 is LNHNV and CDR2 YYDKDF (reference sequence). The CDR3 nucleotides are TGTGCCACCAGCTCCAAGGCGTCGGCCATCTTTGGGGAGCAGTACTTC. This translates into CATSSKASAIFGEQYF.

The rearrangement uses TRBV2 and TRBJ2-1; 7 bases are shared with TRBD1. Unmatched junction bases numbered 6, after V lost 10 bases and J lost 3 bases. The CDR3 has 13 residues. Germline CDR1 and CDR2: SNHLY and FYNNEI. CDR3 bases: TGTGCCACTCCGGGACAGAGCTACAATGAGCAGTTCTTC. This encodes CATPGQSYNEQFF.

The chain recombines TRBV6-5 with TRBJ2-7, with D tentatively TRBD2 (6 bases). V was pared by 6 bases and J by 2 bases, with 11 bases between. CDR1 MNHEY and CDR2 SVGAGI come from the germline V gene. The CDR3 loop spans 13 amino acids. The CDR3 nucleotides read TGTGCCAGCAGCATGGGGGGACCCTACGAGCAGTACTTC. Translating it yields CASSMGGPYEQYF.

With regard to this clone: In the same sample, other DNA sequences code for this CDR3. Written as DNA, the CDR3 is TGTGCCAGCTCGGCAGGGTCCTACGAGCAGTACTTC. It is translated as CASSAGSYEQYF. The rearrangement joins TRBV18 to TRBJ2-7, with a possible D match to TRBD1 (5 bases). The CDR3 runs to 12 residues. Germline V gene sequence: CDR1 KGHSH, CDR2 LQKENI. V was clipped by 6 bases and J by 1 base, with 7 bases between them.

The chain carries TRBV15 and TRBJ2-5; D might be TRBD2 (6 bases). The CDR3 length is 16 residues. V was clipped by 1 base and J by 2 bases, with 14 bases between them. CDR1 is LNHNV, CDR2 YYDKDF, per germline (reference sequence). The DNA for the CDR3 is TGTGCCACCAGCAGAGGGTATTCTAGCGCACAAGAGACCCAGTACTTC. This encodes CATSRGYSSAQETQYF. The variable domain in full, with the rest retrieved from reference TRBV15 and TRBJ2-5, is DAMVIQNPRYQVTQFGKPVTLSCSQTLNHNVMYWYQQKSSQAPKLLFHYYDKDFNNEADTPDNFQSRRPNTSFCFLDIRSPGLGDTAMYLCATSRGYSSAQETQYFGPGTRLLVL.

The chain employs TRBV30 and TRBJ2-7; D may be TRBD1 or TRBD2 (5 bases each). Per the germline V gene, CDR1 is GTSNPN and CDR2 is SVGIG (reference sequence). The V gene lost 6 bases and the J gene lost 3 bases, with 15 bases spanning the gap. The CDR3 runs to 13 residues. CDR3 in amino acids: CACLVWGSYEQYF. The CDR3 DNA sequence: TGTGCCTGCCTGGTCTGGGGGAGCTACGAGCAGTACTTC. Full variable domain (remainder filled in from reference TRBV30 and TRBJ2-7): SQTIHQWPATLVQPVGSPLSLECTVEGTSNPNLYWYRQAAGRGLQLLFYSVGIGQISSEVPQNLSASRPQDRQFILSSKKLLLSDSGFYLCACLVWGSYEQYFGPGTRLTVT.

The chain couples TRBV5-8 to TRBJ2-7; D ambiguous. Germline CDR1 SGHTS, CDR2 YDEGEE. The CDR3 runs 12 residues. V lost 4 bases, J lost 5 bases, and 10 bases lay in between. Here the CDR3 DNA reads TGTGCCAGCAGCCATCCCCTGCACGAGCAGTACTTC. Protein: CASSHPLHEQYF.

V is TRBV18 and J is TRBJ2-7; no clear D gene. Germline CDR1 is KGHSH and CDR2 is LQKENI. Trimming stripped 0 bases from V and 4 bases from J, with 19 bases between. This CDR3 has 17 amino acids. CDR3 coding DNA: TGTGCCAGCTCACCACCGTACGGCAGACCTAAAGATTACGAGCAGTACTTC. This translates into CASSPPYGRPKDYEQYF.

The CDR3 nucleotides read TGCGCCAGCAGCCTAGACAGGGGATTCTACGAGCAGTACTTC. It translates to CASSLDRGFYEQYF. This chain connects TRBV4-3 to TRBJ2-7; TRBD1 agrees at 8 bases. Germline V CDR1 and CDR2: LGHNA, YSLEER. This CDR3 spans 14 amino acids. Trimming removed 4 bases from V and 3 bases from J; junction bases left unmatched: 5.

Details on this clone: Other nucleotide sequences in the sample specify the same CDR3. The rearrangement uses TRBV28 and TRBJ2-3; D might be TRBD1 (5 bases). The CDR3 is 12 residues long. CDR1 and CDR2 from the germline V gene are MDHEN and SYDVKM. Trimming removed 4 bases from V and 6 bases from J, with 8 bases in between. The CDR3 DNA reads TGTGCCAGCAGTTCATCAGGGGATACGCAGTATTTT. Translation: CASSSSGDTQYF.

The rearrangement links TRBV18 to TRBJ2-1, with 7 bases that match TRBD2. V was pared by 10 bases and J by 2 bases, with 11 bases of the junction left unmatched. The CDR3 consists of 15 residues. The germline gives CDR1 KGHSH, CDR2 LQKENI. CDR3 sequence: CATDGAGRTYNEQFF. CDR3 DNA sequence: TGTGCCACCGACGGAGCGGGACGTACCTACAATGAGCAGTTCTTC. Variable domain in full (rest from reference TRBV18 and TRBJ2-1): NAGVMQNPRHLVRRRGQEARLRCSPMKGHSHVYWYRQLPEEGLKFMVYLQKENIIDESGMPKERFSAEFPKEGPSILRIQQVVRGDSAAYFCATDGAGRTYNEQFFGPGTRLTVL.